A selection of T cell receptor beta chains follows, all from one sample in a study of metastatic and nonmetastatic thyroid tumors. Using MiXCR, TCRdb reanalyzed the PCR reads. Among about 22,000 clones listed, 23% were seen once. Source material: blood. Receptor source: a male donor with papillary thyroid cancer or a benign thyroid nodule (not recorded which). Some clones in this sample may be carry-over from other donors' samples. Both conserved end residues are part of each CDR3. Fields, in order: J gene, clone size, D gene, V gene, CDR3 DNA, CDR3 protein. A D gene is named only where the DNA matches it firmly. Clone size is stated in some rows and not others, as once, few, many or a class when expanded.

J gene: TRBJ1-1; clone size: NA; D gene: NA; V gene: TRBV2; CDR3 DNA: TGTGCCAGCAGTTCTTGGGGTGCTCACCAAGAAGCTTTCTTT; CDR3 protein: CASSSWGAHQEAFF
J gene: TRBJ2-1; clone size: many; D gene: NA; V gene: TRBV29-1; CDR3 DNA: TGCAGCGTTGGCCAAGGCGGCGCGCGGCCTGAGCAGTTCTTC; CDR3 protein: CSVGQGGARPEQFF
J gene: TRBJ1-1; clone size: NA; D gene: NA; V gene: TRBV18; CDR3 DNA: TGTGCCAGCTCAGCAGGGACGATGAACACTGAAGCTTTCTTT; CDR3 protein: CASSAGTMNTEAFF
J gene: TRBJ1-5; clone size: many; D gene: NA; V gene: TRBV29-1; CDR3 DNA: TGCAGCGGAGGGGACGGCAGCAATCAGCCCCAGCATTTT; CDR3 protein: CSGGDGSNQPQHF
J gene: TRBJ2-7; clone size: NA; D gene: TRBD1; V gene: TRBV7-2; CDR3 DNA: TGTGCCAGCCTTACGACAGGGACCTACGAGCAGTACTTC; CDR3 protein: CASLTTGTYEQYF
J gene: TRBJ2-7; clone size: NA; D gene: NA; V gene: TRBV11-3; CDR3 DNA: TGTGCCAGCAGCTTAGGGCAGGGCTCCGGCGAGCAGTACTTC; CDR3 protein: CASSLGQGSGEQYF
J gene: TRBJ1-2; clone size: NA; D gene: NA; V gene: TRBV19; CDR3 DNA: TGTGCCAGTAGTACAGCGGGGGTTTATAACTATGGCTACACCTTC; CDR3 protein: CASSTAGVYNYGYTF
J gene: TRBJ1-1; clone size: many; D gene: TRBD1; V gene: TRBV15; CDR3 DNA: TGTGCCACCAGCAGAGATGGGGGTACTTACAGGGGAGATGCTTTCTTT; CDR3 protein: CATSRDGGTYRGDAFF
J gene: TRBJ2-1; clone size: NA; D gene: NA; V gene: TRBV6-2/TRBV6-3; CDR3 DNA: TGTGCCAGCAGTTACCTCCACAATGAGCAGTTCTTC; CDR3 protein: CASSYLHNEQFF
J gene: TRBJ2-2; clone size: many; D gene: NA; V gene: TRBV18; CDR3 DNA: TGTGCCAGCTCACCCAAAAACACCGGGGAGCTGTTTTTT; CDR3 protein: CASSPKNTGELFF
J gene: TRBJ1-6; clone size: NA; D gene: NA; V gene: TRBV20-1; CDR3 DNA: TGCAGTGCTAATGAACTAGGGCATAATTCACCCCTCCACTTT; CDR3 protein: CSANELGHNSPLHF
J gene: TRBJ2-1; clone size: large; D gene: TRBD2; V gene: TRBV6-4; CDR3 DNA: TGTGCCAGCCAAAGGACTAGCGGGGATATCGATGAGCAGTTCTTC; CDR3 protein: CASQRTSGDIDEQFF
J gene: TRBJ2-3; clone size: many; D gene: NA; V gene: TRBV2; CDR3 DNA: TGTGCCAGCACCTTGACAGGCCGCACAGATACGCAGTATTTT; CDR3 protein: CASTLTGRTDTQYF
J gene: TRBJ2-3; clone size: NA; D gene: NA; V gene: TRBV14; CDR3 DNA: TGTGCCAGCAGCTCAAGGGTGAGAAGTGGCACAGATACGCAGTATTTT; CDR3 protein: CASSSRVRSGTDTQYF
J gene: TRBJ2-4; clone size: NA; D gene: NA; V gene: TRBV6-1; CDR3 DNA: TGTGCCAGCAGCTTACAGGGCCTGGACATTCAGTACTTC; CDR3 protein: CASSLQGLDIQYF
J gene: TRBJ2-7; clone size: many; D gene: NA; V gene: TRBV13; CDR3 DNA: TGTGCCAGCAGCTTATGGGGCAGGAGCTCCTACGAGCAGTACTTC; CDR3 protein: CASSLWGRSSYEQYF
J gene: TRBJ2-5; clone size: many; D gene: NA; V gene: TRBV25-1; CDR3 DNA: TGTGCCAGCAGTGAATGGCCAGGGGGGGGAGAAGAGACCCAGTACTTC; CDR3 protein: CASSEWPGGGEETQYF
J gene: TRBJ2-5; clone size: many; D gene: NA; V gene: TRBV7-8; CDR3 DNA: TGTGCCAGCAGCTTAGGGGGGACTGGGGGGTACCAAGAGACCCAGTACTTC; CDR3 protein: CASSLGGTGGYQETQYF
J gene: TRBJ1-2; clone size: NA; D gene: NA; V gene: TRBV30; CDR3 DNA: TGTGCCTGGCTGCCGGGCAGGGGATATGGCTACACCTTC; CDR3 protein: CAWLPGRGYGYTF
J gene: TRBJ2-5; clone size: many; D gene: NA; V gene: TRBV7-2; CDR3 DNA: TGTGCCAGCAGCTTAGTGATCGGGGGAGAGACCCAGTACTTC; CDR3 protein: CASSLVIGGETQYF
J gene: TRBJ2-7; clone size: NA; D gene: NA; V gene: TRBV5-1; CDR3 DNA: TGCGCCAGCAGCTTGGAGGACCACTACGAGCAGTACTTC; CDR3 protein: CASSLEDHYEQYF
J gene: TRBJ1-2; clone size: many; D gene: NA; V gene: TRBV30; CDR3 DNA: TGTGCTATGGGAGGCTACACCTTC; CDR3 protein: CAMGGYTF
J gene: TRBJ2-6; clone size: few; D gene: TRBD1; V gene: TRBV12-3/TRBV12-4; CDR3 DNA: TGTGCCAGCAGATCCGGGACAGGGGGCTTTGGGGCCAACGTCCTGACTTTC; CDR3 protein: CASRSGTGGFGANVLTF
J gene: TRBJ2-7; clone size: NA; D gene: NA; V gene: TRBV30; CDR3 DNA: TGTGCCTGGGGTTCAGGATCCGGGATCTACGAGCAGTACTTC; CDR3 protein: CAWGSGSGIYEQYF
J gene: TRBJ1-1; clone size: NA; D gene: NA; V gene: TRBV20-1; CDR3 DNA: TGCAGTGCGGTCCCCTTGGGGGGAGGTAATGAAGCTTTCTTT; CDR3 protein: CSAVPLGGGNEAFF
J gene: TRBJ2-7; clone size: NA; D gene: NA; V gene: TRBV6-5; CDR3 DNA: TGTGCCAGCAGTTACTCGGACGAGCAGTACTTC; CDR3 protein: CASSYSDEQYF
J gene: TRBJ2-5; clone size: medium-sized; D gene: TRBD1; V gene: TRBV28; CDR3 DNA: TGTGCCAGCAGTTTGACAGGGGGCGGCCAAGAGACCCAGTACTTC; CDR3 protein: CASSLTGGGQETQYF
J gene: TRBJ1-2; clone size: NA; D gene: NA; V gene: TRBV6-2/TRBV6-3; CDR3 DNA: TGTGCCAGCAGTACCCGTTCCGGGGAGGACACCTTC; CDR3 protein: CASSTRSGEDTF
J gene: TRBJ2-1; clone size: NA; D gene: NA; V gene: TRBV19; CDR3 DNA: TGTGCCAGTACCCCAGTGCCTTCAAATGAGCAGTTCTTC; CDR3 protein: CASTPVPSNEQFF
J gene: TRBJ2-1; clone size: many; D gene: TRBD2; V gene: TRBV28; CDR3 DNA: TGTGCCAGCAGTTCTCGGGAGGGCCGAAATGAGCAGTTCTTC; CDR3 protein: CASSSREGRNEQFF
J gene: TRBJ2-7; clone size: NA; D gene: NA; V gene: TRBV6-5; CDR3 DNA: TGTGCCAGCAGTTACTCGATTCAGAGGGCTCTTCCTGGTGGGGAGCAGTACTTC; CDR3 protein: CASSYSIQRALPGGEQYF
J gene: TRBJ2-1; clone size: many; D gene: NA; V gene: TRBV18; CDR3 DNA: TGTGCCAGCTCAGCACAGGGCGATGAGCAGTTCTTC; CDR3 protein: CASSAQGDEQFF
J gene: TRBJ1-1; clone size: many; D gene: TRBD1; V gene: TRBV28; CDR3 DNA: TGTGCCAGCACGGACGGGACAGCCTCGTTTGAAGCTTTCTTT; CDR3 protein: CASTDGTASFEAFF
J gene: TRBJ2-1; clone size: NA; D gene: TRBD1; V gene: TRBV12-3/TRBV12-4; CDR3 DNA: TGTGCCAGCAGTTCCCACGGACAGGGTATGTTTCAGAATGAGCAGTTCTTC; CDR3 protein: CASSSHGQGMFQNEQFF
J gene: TRBJ2-5; clone size: few; D gene: NA; V gene: TRBV4-1; CDR3 DNA: TGCGCCAGCAGCGCGATAGCGGAAGAGACCCAGTACTTC; CDR3 protein: CASSAIAEETQYF
J gene: TRBJ2-5; clone size: many; D gene: NA; V gene: TRBV7-2; CDR3 DNA: TGTGCCAGCAGCTTCTCAACAAAAGAGACCCAGTACTTC; CDR3 protein: CASSFSTKETQYF
J gene: TRBJ1-6; clone size: NA; D gene: NA; V gene: TRBV19; CDR3 DNA: TGTGCCAGTAGTTTTATTTCGGATCGAAATTCACCCCTCCACTTT; CDR3 protein: CASSFISDRNSPLHF
J gene: TRBJ1-5; clone size: many; D gene: TRBD1; V gene: TRBV28; CDR3 DNA: TGTGCCAGCAGTCCAGGACAGGGGGATGTTCAGCCCCAGCATTTT; CDR3 protein: CASSPGQGDVQPQHF
J gene: TRBJ2-7; clone size: many; D gene: NA; V gene: TRBV6-1; CDR3 DNA: TGTGCCAGCAAGGACAGCGGGGAGTCCTACGAGCAGTACTTC; CDR3 protein: CASKDSGESYEQYF
J gene: TRBJ2-7; clone size: NA; D gene: TRBD1; V gene: TRBV2; CDR3 DNA: TGTGCCAGCAGTTCCGGGACAGTAGCGCCCAGCGAGCAGTACTTC; CDR3 protein: CASSSGTVAPSEQYF
J gene: TRBJ2-7; clone size: few; D gene: NA; V gene: TRBV19; CDR3 DNA: TGTGCCAGTAGCAGGGGTTCCTACGAGCAGTACTTC; CDR3 protein: CASSRGSYEQYF
J gene: TRBJ2-7; clone size: many; D gene: NA; V gene: TRBV6-1; CDR3 DNA: TGTGCCAGCAGTAACCGGGACCTAACCTACGAGCAGTACTTC; CDR3 protein: CASSNRDLTYEQYF
J gene: TRBJ1-1; clone size: NA; D gene: TRBD1; V gene: TRBV20-1; CDR3 DNA: TGCAGTGCTCCGAAGGGGCAGGGGGCTGAAGCTTTCTTT; CDR3 protein: CSAPKGQGAEAFF
J gene: TRBJ2-3; clone size: many; D gene: TRBD2; V gene: TRBV7-3; CDR3 DNA: TGTGCCAGCAGCTTCAGAGCGGGAAACACAGATACGCAGTATTTT; CDR3 protein: CASSFRAGNTDTQYF
J gene: TRBJ1-6; clone size: once; D gene: NA; V gene: TRBV20-1; CDR3 DNA: TGCAGTGCGAAGAGGGGGGGCAGCATCTATAATTCACCCCTCCACTTT; CDR3 protein: CSAKRGGSIYNSPLHF
J gene: TRBJ1-2; clone size: many; D gene: NA; V gene: TRBV6-1; CDR3 DNA: TGTGCCAGCAGTGAAGCGGAGGGGCCGGGGGGCTACACCTTC; CDR3 protein: CASSEAEGPGGYTF
J gene: TRBJ2-1; clone size: many; D gene: TRBD2; V gene: TRBV2; CDR3 DNA: TGTGCCAGCAGTACCAGGACTAGCGGGAACTATGAGCAGTTCTTC; CDR3 protein: CASSTRTSGNYEQFF
J gene: TRBJ2-2; clone size: NA; D gene: NA; V gene: TRBV9; CDR3 DNA: TGTGCCAGCAGCGTAGATTCAGGTTTTGGAACCGGGGAGCTGTTTTTT; CDR3 protein: CASSVDSGFGTGELFF
J gene: TRBJ1-2; clone size: few; D gene: TRBD1; V gene: TRBV6-1; CDR3 DNA: TGTGCCAGCAGCCTTGGGACAGCCTATGGCTACACCTTC; CDR3 protein: CASSLGTAYGYTF
J gene: TRBJ1-6; clone size: few; D gene: NA; V gene: TRBV15; CDR3 DNA: TGTGCCACCAGCAGAGGCAAGGGGCCGAATTCACCCCTCCACTTT; CDR3 protein: CATSRGKGPNSPLHF
J gene: TRBJ2-7; clone size: many; D gene: TRBD2; V gene: TRBV20-1; CDR3 DNA: TGCAGTGCTAGACTACTAGCGGGTCTCTACGAGCAGTACTTC; CDR3 protein: CSARLLAGLYEQYF
J gene: TRBJ2-7; clone size: NA; D gene: NA; V gene: TRBV9; CDR3 DNA: TGTGCCAGCAGCGTCTCGGAGTCCTACGAGCAGTACTTC; CDR3 protein: CASSVSESYEQYF
J gene: TRBJ2-2; clone size: few; D gene: NA; V gene: TRBV12-3/TRBV12-4; CDR3 DNA: TGTGCCAGCAGTCCCTATGCTGGATACACCGGGGAGCTGTTTTTT; CDR3 protein: CASSPYAGYTGELFF
J gene: TRBJ1-2; clone size: many; D gene: NA; V gene: TRBV5-6; CDR3 DNA: TGTGCCAGCACCGAAGGGGGGGGCGATAGATTCTATGGCTACACCTTC; CDR3 protein: CASTEGGGDRFYGYTF
J gene: TRBJ1-6; clone size: many; D gene: TRBD1; V gene: TRBV20-1; CDR3 DNA: TGCAGTGCCGGGCCGGGGGACAGGGATGATTCACCCCTCCACTTT; CDR3 protein: CSAGPGDRDDSPLHF
J gene: TRBJ2-3; clone size: NA; D gene: TRBD2; V gene: TRBV11-2; CDR3 DNA: TGTGCCAGCAGCTTAGTGGGCGGGAGCGCAGATACGCAGTACTTT; CDR3 protein: CASSLVGGSADTQYF
J gene: TRBJ2-1; clone size: NA; D gene: NA; V gene: TRBV10-3; CDR3 DNA: TGTGCCATCAGTGAGTCGAATAGTAGCGGTATGCAGTTCTTT; CDR3 protein: CAISESNSSGMQFF
J gene: TRBJ2-3; clone size: many; D gene: NA; V gene: TRBV6-1; CDR3 DNA: TGTGCCAGCAGTTTCACTACTAGCACAGATACGCAGTATTTT; CDR3 protein: CASSFTTSTDTQYF